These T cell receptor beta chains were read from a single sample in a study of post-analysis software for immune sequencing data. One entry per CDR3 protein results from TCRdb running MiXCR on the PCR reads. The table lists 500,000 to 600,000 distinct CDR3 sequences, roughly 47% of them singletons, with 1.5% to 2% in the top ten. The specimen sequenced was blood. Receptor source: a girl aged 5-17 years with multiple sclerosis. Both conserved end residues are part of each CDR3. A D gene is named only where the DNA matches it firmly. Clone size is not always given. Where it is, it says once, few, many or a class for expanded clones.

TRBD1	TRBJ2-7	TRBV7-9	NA	TGTGCCAGCAGCCCCTACAGGGGGAAATCCTACGAGCAGTACTTC	CASSPYRGKSYEQYF
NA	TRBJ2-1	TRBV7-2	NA	TGTGCCAGCAGCTTAGGTCGGGAACCCTACAATGAGCAGTTCTTC	CASSLGREPYNEQFF
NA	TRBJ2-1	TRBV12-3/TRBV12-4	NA	TGTGCCAGCAAGAGGTCCTACAATGAGCAGTTCTTC	CASKRSYNEQFF
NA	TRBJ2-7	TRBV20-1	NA	TGCAGTGCCGACAGGGAGGGGCGGTCCTACGAGCAGTACTTC	CSADREGRSYEQYF
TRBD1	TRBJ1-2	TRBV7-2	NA	TGTGCCAGCAGCTTAGGGACAGGGAGGGGCTACACCTTC	CASSLGTGRGYTF
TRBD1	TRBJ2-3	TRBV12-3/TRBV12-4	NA	TGTGCCAGCAGGTTGGGACAGGGGGCCACAGATACGCAGTATTTT	CASRLGQGATDTQYF
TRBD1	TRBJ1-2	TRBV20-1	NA	TGCAGTGCACAGGGGCAAAACTATGGCTACACCTTC	CSAQGQNYGYTF
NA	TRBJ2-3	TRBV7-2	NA	TGTGCCAGCGGCCAGGGGGGAACAGATACGCAGTATTTT	CASGQGGTDTQYF
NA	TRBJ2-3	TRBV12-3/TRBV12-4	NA	TGTGCCAGCAGTGAGATTGGAGATACGCAGTATTTT	CASSEIGDTQYF
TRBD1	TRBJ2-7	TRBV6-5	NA	TGTGCCAGCAGTTACCGTATTCCGGGACAGGGGGACTACGAGCAGTACTTC	CASSYRIPGQGDYEQYF
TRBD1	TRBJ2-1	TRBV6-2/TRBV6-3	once	TGTGCCAGCAGTCCATTTCGGGACAGGGTCGTCGATGAGCAGTTCTTC	CASSPFRDRVVDEQFF
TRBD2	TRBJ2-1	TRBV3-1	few	TGTGCCAGCAGCCCGGCCCAGGCGGGAGCGTACAATGAGCAGTTCTTC	CASSPAQAGAYNEQFF
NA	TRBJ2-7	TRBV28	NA	TGTGCCAGCAGTGGCTGGCAGATTTCCTACGAGCAGTACTTC	CASSGWQISYEQYF
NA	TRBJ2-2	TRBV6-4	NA	TGTGCCAGCAGTGACAAAAACACCGGGGAGCTGTTTTTT	CASSDKNTGELFF
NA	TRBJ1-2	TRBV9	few	TGCGCCAGCAGTGAAGAGGGGAACTATGGCTACACCTTC	CASSEEGNYGYTF
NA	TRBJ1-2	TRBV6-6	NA	TGTGCCAGCAGTTACTTAGAAGGGGGGGGAGTTGGCTACACCTTC	CASSYLEGGGVGYTF
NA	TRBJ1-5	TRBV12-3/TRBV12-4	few	TGTGCCAGCCGGCGAGAGGGTAATCAGCCCCAGCATTTT	CASRREGNQPQHF
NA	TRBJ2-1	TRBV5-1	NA	TGCGCCAGCAGCTTGAGCCGGCTTCAGTACAATGAGCAGTTCTTC	CASSLSRLQYNEQFF
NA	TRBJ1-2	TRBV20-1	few	TGCAGTGCTAGCACAGGGCGAAACTATGGCTACACCTTC	CSASTGRNYGYTF
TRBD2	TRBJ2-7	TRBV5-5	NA	TGTGCCAGCAGCTTGGAACTAGCGGGAGTCTACGAGCAGTACTTC	CASSLELAGVYEQYF
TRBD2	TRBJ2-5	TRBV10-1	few	TGCGCCAGCAGTGAGAGGGGACTAGCGGGAGGAGAGACCCAGTACTTC	CASSERGLAGGETQYF
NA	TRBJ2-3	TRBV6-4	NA	TGTGCCAGCAGTGATAGGGGAATGTCGGATACGCAGTATTTT	CASSDRGMSDTQYF
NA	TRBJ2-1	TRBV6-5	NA	TGTGCCAGCAGTTACTCGGGAGATGATGAGCAGTTCTTC	CASSYSGDDEQFF
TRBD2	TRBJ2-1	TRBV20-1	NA	TGCAGTGCTAGTATAGCGGGACTCCCCTACAATGAGCAGTTCTTC	CSASIAGLPYNEQFF
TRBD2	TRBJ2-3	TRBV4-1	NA	TGCGCCAGCAGCCAACCGGGACTAGCGGGTATAGATACGCAGTATTTT	CASSQPGLAGIDTQYF
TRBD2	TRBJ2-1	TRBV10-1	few	TGCGCCAGCAGTGATTCGATGGGCGCGGGACTAGCGGGAATTGGCAATGAGCAGTTCTTC	CASSDSMGAGLAGIGNEQFF
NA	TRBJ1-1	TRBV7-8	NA	TGTGCCAGCAGCGAGTTCGGGGCAAGGATACCCAACACTGAAGCTTTCTTT	CASSEFGARIPNTEAFF
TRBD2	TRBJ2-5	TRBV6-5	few	TGTGCCAGCAGTTATGATAGCGGGAGGCACCAAGAGACCCAGTACTTC	CASSYDSGRHQETQYF
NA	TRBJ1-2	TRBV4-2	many	TGTGCCAGCAGCCTGGAGGCCGGCTACACCTTC	CASSLEAGYTF
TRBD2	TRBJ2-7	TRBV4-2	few	TGTGCCAGCAGCCAAGATTTGGGGCGGGAGACCTACGAGCAGTACTTC	CASSQDLGRETYEQYF
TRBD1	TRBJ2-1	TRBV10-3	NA	TGTGCCATCAGGAAGGACAGGGGGTACAATGAGCAGTTCTTC	CAIRKDRGYNEQFF
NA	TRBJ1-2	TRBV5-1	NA	TGCGCCAGCAGCTTGGAGATCACAGGGAACTATGGCTACACCTTC	CASSLEITGNYGYTF
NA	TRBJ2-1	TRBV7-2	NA	TGTGCCAGCAGCCCAACGGGGGGCCCTTCCTACAATGGGCAGTTCTTC	CASSPTGGPSYNGQFF
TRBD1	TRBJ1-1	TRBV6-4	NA	TGTGCCAGCAGTAGCCTTACAGGGGGAGGAACTGAAGCTTTCTTT	CASSSLTGGGTEAFF
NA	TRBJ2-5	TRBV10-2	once	TGCGCCAGCAGTGAGCTGACTGCGCAAGAGACCCAGTACTTC	CASSELTAQETQYF
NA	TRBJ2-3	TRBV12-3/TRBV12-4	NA	TGTGCCAGCAGTTTAGAGCGACAGAGGGCAGGTACGCAGTATTTT	CASSLERQRAGTQYF
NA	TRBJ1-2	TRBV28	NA	TGTGCCAGCAGTTTCGCGAGGAACTATGGCTACACCTTC	CASSFARNYGYTF
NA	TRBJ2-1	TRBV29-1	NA	TGCAGCGTTGAAGAGGGAGCCCTCTACGAGCAGTTCTTC	CSVEEGALYEQFF
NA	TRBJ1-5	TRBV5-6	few	TGTGCCAGCAGCTCGGGACTGCTCAATCAGCCCCAGCATTTT	CASSSGLLNQPQHF
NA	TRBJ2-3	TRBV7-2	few	TGTGCCACGAAGAACTCCTATAGCACAGATACGCAGTATTTT	CATKNSYSTDTQYF
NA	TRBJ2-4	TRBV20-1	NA	TGCAGTGCTAGAGATCCTAGAATAGCCAAAAACATTCAGTACTTC	CSARDPRIAKNIQYF
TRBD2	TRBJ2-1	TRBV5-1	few	TGCGCCAGCAGATCGTGGGCGGGGGACTACAATGAGCAGTTCTTC	CASRSWAGDYNEQFF
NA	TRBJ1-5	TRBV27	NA	TGTGCCAGCCGGACAAATAGCAATCAGCCCCAGCATTTT	CASRTNSNQPQHF
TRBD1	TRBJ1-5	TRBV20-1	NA	TGCAGTGCTAGCGAAGGGACAGGCGACCAGCCCCAGCATTTT	CSASEGTGDQPQHF
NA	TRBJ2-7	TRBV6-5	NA	TGTGCCAGCAGGAACAGGGGAGGGTACGAGCAGTACTTC	CASRNRGGYEQYF
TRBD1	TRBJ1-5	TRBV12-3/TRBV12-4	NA	TGTGCCAGCAGTCCCCGACGACAGGGCGGTTGGGGTCAGCCCCAGCATTTT	CASSPRRQGGWGQPQHF
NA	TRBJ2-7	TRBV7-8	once	TGTGCCAGCAGCAAAAACGAGGCCCTCGGGGACGAGCAGTACTTC	CASSKNEALGDEQYF
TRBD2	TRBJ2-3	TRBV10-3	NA	TGTGCCATCGGAAGCGGGAGACATGGGACAGATACGCAGTATTTT	CAIGSGRHGTDTQYF
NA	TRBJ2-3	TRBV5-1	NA	TGCGCCAGCAGCTTGGAAGGGCGATACACAGATACGCAGTATTTT	CASSLEGRYTDTQYF
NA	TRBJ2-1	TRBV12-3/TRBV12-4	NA	TGTGCCAGCAGTTTGATGGACCTATCACGCGCGGAGCAGTTCTTC	CASSLMDLSRAEQFF
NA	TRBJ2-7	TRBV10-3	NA	TGTGCCATCAGCGGCGGGACTCCCCCCTACAATGAGCAGTACTTC	CAISGGTPPYNEQYF
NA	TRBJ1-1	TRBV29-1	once	TGCAGCGTTTCACCCCAGGGTGAGACTGAAGCTTTCTTT	CSVSPQGETEAFF
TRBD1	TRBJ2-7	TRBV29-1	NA	TGCAGCGTTCGCCTCGGGGACAGGAGCTACGAGCAGTACTTC	CSVRLGDRSYEQYF
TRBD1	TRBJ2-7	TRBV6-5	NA	TGTGCCAGCGGAAGAGACAGGGGCGAGCAGTACTTC	CASGRDRGEQYF
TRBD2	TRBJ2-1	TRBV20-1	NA	TGCAGTGCTAGATCGGGACTAGCGCCAAGCTCCTACAATGAGCAGTTCTTC	CSARSGLAPSSYNEQFF
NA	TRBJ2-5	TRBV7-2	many	TGTGCCAGCAGCTCGACTAGCCAAGAGACCCAGTACTTC	CASSSTSQETQYF
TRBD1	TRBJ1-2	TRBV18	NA	TGTGCCAGCTCGCCGGACAGGGATGATTATGACTACACCTTC	CASSPDRDDYDYTF
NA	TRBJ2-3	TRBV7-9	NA	TGTGCCAGCTATCTTACAGGGTCTCTCACAGATACGCAGTATTTT	CASYLTGSLTDTQYF
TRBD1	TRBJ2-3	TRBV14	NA	TGTGCCAGCAGCCTTGGGACAGCCTTTGCAGATACGCAGTATTTT	CASSLGTAFADTQYF
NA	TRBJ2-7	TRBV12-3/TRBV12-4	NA	TGTGCCAGCAGGTCCGGAGGGGGGAGCTACGAGCAGTACTTC	CASRSGGGSYEQYF